These 19 T cell receptor beta chains came from one sample sequenced in a study of T cell repertoires in cytomegalovirus infection. TCRdb ran MiXCR on the reads and lists one entry per CDR3 protein. The sample lists hundreds of thousands of distinct CDR3 sequences, roughly a tenth seen once, with around 2.5% in the top ten. The sample consisted of PBMCs. The origin of the receptors is a human donor in good health (CMV status not recorded). Some clones in this sample may be carry-over from other donors' samples.

This clonotype was observed at least ten times. The chain couples TRBV7-9 to TRBJ1-2; 9 nucleotides agree with TRBD1. J gave up 7 bases and V 3 bases, and 6 bases lay outside the gene matches. The CDR3 is 14 amino acids. Germline CDR1 reads SEHNR; CDR2 reads FQNEAQ (reference sequence). This CDR3 reads CASSFGDRAGGYTF. The CDR3 DNA reads as TGTGCCAGCAGCTTCGGGGACAGGGCGGGTGGCTACACCTTC.

This clonotype was detected ten times or more. The chain recombines TRBV7-6 with TRBJ2-4; D may correspond to TRBD1 or TRBD2 (5 bases each). Looked up from germline, CDR1 is SGHVS and CDR2 is FNYEAQ. Trimming left V 5 bases short and J 1 base short, with 12 bases between. The CDR3 runs 15 residues. CDR3 sequence (DNA): TGTGCCAGCAGCGGTGAGGGGAAGGCCAAAAACATTCAGTACTTC. Its translation is CASSGEGKAKNIQYF. Full variable domain (missing parts from reference TRBV7-6 and TRBJ2-4): GAGVSQSPRYKVTKRGQDVALRCDPISGHVSLYWYRQALGQGPEFLTYFNYEAQQDKSGLPNDRFSAERPEGSISTLTIQRTEQRDSAMYRCASSGEGKAKNIQYFGAGTRLSVL.

This clonotype was recorded many times. The chain employs TRBV7-8 and TRBJ1-3, with 8 bases aligning to TRBD1. Looked up from germline, CDR1 is SGHVS and CDR2 is FQNEAQ. Trimming at V came to 4 bases and at J to 4 bases, leaving 9 bases not matched to a gene. The CDR3 spans 16 residues. The CDR3 DNA sequence: TGTGCCAGCAGCTCTCCGGGACAGGTTCGCGGAAACACCATATATTTT. Translating gives CASSSPGQVRGNTIYF.

This clonotype has at least ten counts. The rearrangement uses TRBV28 and TRBJ1-5; TRBD1 aligns across 8 bases. J was trimmed by 1 base and V by 6 bases; bases with no gene match: 14. Germline V gene sequence: CDR1 MDHEN, CDR2 SYDVKM. The CDR3 length is 18 residues. CDR3 nucleotides: TGTGCCAGCAGCCGTATATCCGGGACAGGTAACAGCAATCAGCCCCAGCATTTT. Its protein is CASSRISGTGNSNQPQHF.

In its sample, this clonotype was seen a few times. This chain joins TRBV14 and TRBJ1-2; D call uncertain. Trimming took 3 bases from V and 2 from J, leaving 10 bases between them. Germline-derived CDR1 and CDR2 are SGHDN and FVKESK. This CDR3 is built from 14 residues. In DNA form, the CDR3 reads TGTGCCAGCAGCCATGTAGGGCGGAACTATGGCTACACCTTC. This sequence encodes CASSHVGRNYGYTF.

This clonotype showed up many times. The rearrangement links TRBV7-8 to TRBJ2-1; 7 bases line up with TRBD2. The CDR3 contains 14 residues. CDR1 and CDR2 (germline): SGHVS, FQNEAQ. V lost 5 bases, J lost 8 bases, and 9 bases stayed unmatched. CDR3 bases: TGTGCCAGCAGCGTAGGACTAGTTCTCCATGAGCAGTTCTTC. Protein sequence: CASSVGLVLHEQFF.

As for this clonotype: A much larger clone differs from this one at a single base, so this may be a read error. This chain connects TRBV6-2 or TRBV6-3 to TRBJ1-1; 7 nucleotides align to TRBD1. The CDR3 contains 14 residues. CDR1 is MNHEY and CDR2 is SVGEGT in the germline V gene. V lost 5 bases, J lost 5 bases, and 8 bases stayed unmatched. The CDR3 DNA reads as TGTGCCAGCAGTGACTTACAGGGGAAAACTGAAGCTTTCTTT. It encodes CASSDLQGKTEAFF.

This clonotype was seen repeatedly, ten times or more. This sequence joins TRBV3-1 and TRBJ2-6; 8 bases are a match to TRBD1. The CDR3 consists of 17 residues. In germline, CDR1 is LGHDT, CDR2 YNNKEL (reference sequence). Unmatched junction bases numbered 7, after V lost 1 base and J lost 5 bases. CDR3 sequence (DNA): TGTGCCAGCAGCCAAGCGGCAGGGGGCGCCCGGGCCAACGTCCTGACTTTC. As protein: CASSQAAGGARANVLTF.

This clonotype has at least ten counts. V usage is TRBV7-3 and J usage is TRBJ1-1, with 7 nucleotides matching TRBD1. The CDR3 totals 13 residues. With 5 bases clipped from V and 8 bases from J, the junction kept 8 bases outside the gene matches. Germline values: CDR1 SGHTA, CDR2 FQGTGA. DNA of the CDR3: TGTGCCAGCAGCCCGAGACGGGACAGCGAAGCTTTCTTT. It yields the protein CASSPRRDSEAFF.

This clonotype was picked up many times. The chain is built from TRBV20-1 and TRBJ1-1; D gene uncertain. CDR3 length: 13 amino acids. With 5 bases removed from V and 0 bases from J, the gap between germline ends came to 10 bases. CDR1 DFQATT and CDR2 SNEGSKA come from the germline V gene (reference sequence). The CDR3 protein is CSALRHMNTEAFF. CDR3 DNA sequence: TGCAGTGCTCTCCGACACATGAACACTGAAGCTTTCTTT.

The chain carries TRBV27 and TRBJ1-1; D is perhaps TRBD1 (5 bases). Between the trimmed V and J ends, which lost 6 bases and 3 bases, there was a span of 14 bases. Looked up from germline, CDR1 is MNHEY and CDR2 is SMNVEV (reference sequence). This CDR3 spans 14 amino acids. CDR3 DNA: TGTGCCAGCAGCCCGGGGGGGGTTGACACTGAAGCTTTCTTT. As protein: CASSPGGVDTEAFF.

The sample holds many counts of this clonotype. The V and J genes are TRBV28 and TRBJ2-1, with 10 bases lining up with TRBD1. The trim removed 4 bases at V and 16 bases at J, leaving 4 bases unmatched. CDR1 and CDR2 (germline): MDHEN, SYDVKM. CDR3 size: 11 residues. This chain's CDR3 is CASSWDRGSFF. As DNA, the CDR3 is TGTGCCAGCAGTTGGGACAGGGGCTCCTTCTTC. The full variable domain, rest sourced from reference TRBV28 and TRBJ2-1, is DVKVTQSSRYLVKRTGEKVFLECVQDMDHENMFWYRQDPGLGLRLIYFSYDVKMKEKGDIPEGYSVSREKKERFSLILESASTNQTSMYLCASSWDRGSFFGPGTRLTVL.

This clonotype appeared many times. The V call is TRBV20-1, the J call TRBJ1-1; TRBD1 might be the D (5 bases). Trimming left V 0 bases short and J 5 bases short, with 13 bases between. CDR1 and CDR2 (germline): DFQATT, SNEGSKA (reference sequence). There are 14 residues in the CDR3. CDR3 DNA sequence: TGCAGTGCTAGAGATGGGGCAGGGTCGACTGAAGCTTTCTTT. This encodes CSARDGAGSTEAFF.

This clonotype was found many times. This chain joins TRBV10-3 and TRBJ1-2; D not certain. V lost 7 bases, J lost 8 bases, and 17 bases lay in between. This CDR3 region has 13 residues. In germline, CDR1 is ENHRY, CDR2 SYGVKD. CDR3 sequence reads: CAINGNQREGYTF. The CDR3, as DNA: TGTGCCATCAACGGGAACCAGCGAGAGGGCTACACCTTC.

This clonotype was observed at least ten times. This chain uses TRBV20-1 with TRBJ2-4, with D tentatively TRBD1 (6 bases). Trimming cost V 4 bases and J 0 bases, with 10 bases left between them. Germline V CDR1 and CDR2: DFQATT, SNEGSKA (reference sequence). The CDR3 extends over 14 amino acids. CDR3 in amino acids: CSAMGHKAKNIQYF. The CDR3 DNA sequence: TGCAGTGCTATGGGACATAAAGCCAAAAACATTCAGTACTTC.

About this clonotype itself: Being one base from a much bigger clone, this may be a read error. This chain uses TRBV14 with TRBJ1-1; D is ambiguous. The V gene's germline CDR1 is SGHDN and CDR2 FVKESK. This CDR3 is 12 amino acids long. The CDR3 region is CSAGPMNTEAFF. The CDR3 DNA follows: TGTTCCGCGGGTCCGATGAACACTGAAGCTTTCTTT. Complete variable domain (other parts from reference TRBV14 and TRBJ1-1): EAGVTQFPSHSVIEKGQTVTLRCDPISGHDNLYWYRRVMGKEIKFLLHFVKESKQDESGMPNNRFLAERTGGTYSTLKVQPAELEDSGVYFCSAGPMNTEAFFGQGTRLTVV.

In this sample, this clonotype turned up a few times. The J gene is TRBJ1-1, the V gene TRBV20-1, with 7 bases aligning to TRBD1. V lost 1 base to trimming and J lost 4 bases; unmatched junction nucleotides: 6. The CDR3 length is 14 residues. From germline, CDR1 is DFQATT and CDR2 SNEGSKA (reference sequence). The CDR3 DNA is TGCAGTGCTAGAGCTTTAACAGGGGTCACTGAAGCTTTCTTT. Translating it yields CSARALTGVTEAFF.

This clonotype was seen many times. The rearrangement links TRBV7-9 to TRBJ1-1, with unresolved D. This CDR3 has 13 amino acids. V lost 3 bases to trimming and J lost 7 bases, with 12 bases between them. CDR1 and CDR2 (germline): SEHNR, FQNEAQ (reference sequence). CDR3 sequence reads: CASSFFIRDEAFF. CDR3 nucleotide sequence: TGTGCCAGCAGCTTCTTTATCCGGGATGAAGCTTTCTTT.

In its sample, this clonotype was seen many times. The rearrangement uses TRBV29-1 and TRBJ2-3; D is unclear. Trimming left V 4 bases short and J 6 bases short, with 14 bases between. The CDR3 is made up of 13 amino acids. Germline V gives CDR1 SQVTM, CDR2 ANQGSEA. This CDR3 is CSVALVLYDTQYF. CDR3 in DNA: TGCAGCGTTGCTTTGGTGCTTTATGATACGCAGTATTTT.